This entry features one T cell receptor beta chain sequence. These data belong to a study of blood T cell repertoires in COVID-19. At the level of the study: The United States, Italy and Spain supplied acute and convalescent COVID-19 samples.

Clones were sequenced by immunoSEQ multiplex PCR, and TCRdb holds only the in-frame ones, with some missing. The sample carries 60,000 to 75,000 clones, roughly 85% recorded once. Germline values: CDR1 SNHLY, CDR2 FYNNEI. V dropped 8 bases and J dropped 1; count of bases not matched to a gene: 5. The CDR3 loop spans 14 amino acids. Material for sequencing was peripheral blood. This chain connects TRBV2 to TRBJ1-1; 9 nucleotides match TRBD1. The TCR sequence derives from a man aged 25-45 years with acute or convalescent COVID-19. The CDR3 protein is CASSYRGRNTEAFF. The CDR3 DNA reads TGTGCCAGCTCATACAGGGGGCGGAACACTGAAGCTTTCTTT.